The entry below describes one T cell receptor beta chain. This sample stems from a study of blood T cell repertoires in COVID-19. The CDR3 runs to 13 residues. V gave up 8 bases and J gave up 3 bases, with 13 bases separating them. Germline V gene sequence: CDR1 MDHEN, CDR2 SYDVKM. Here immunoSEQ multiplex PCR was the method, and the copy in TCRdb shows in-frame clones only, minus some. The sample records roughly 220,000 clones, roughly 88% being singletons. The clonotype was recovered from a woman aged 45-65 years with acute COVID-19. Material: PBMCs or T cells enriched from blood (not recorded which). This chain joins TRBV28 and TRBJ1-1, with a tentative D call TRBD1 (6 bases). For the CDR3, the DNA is TGTGCCAGCGGAACATACAGGGACACTGAAGCTTTCTTT. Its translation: CASGTYRDTEAFF.